Following are 29 T cell receptor beta chains from one sample sequenced in a study of cytomegalovirus exposure and HLA in healthy donors. PCR primers comprised 60 Vbeta and 13 Jbeta primers. This table comes from immunoSEQ multiplex PCR, and its TCRdb copy is limited to in-frame clones, with some not included. The sample has about 140,000 clones. The sequencing input was PBMCs. The receptor source for this set is a man aged 40-50 years in good health and CMV-seronegative.

The chain employs TRBV11-2 and TRBJ1-4; maybe TRBD1 (5 bases). V gave up 1 base and J gave up 0 bases, with 12 bases separating them. The CDR3 is 17 residues long. Germline values: CDR1 SGHAT, CDR2 FQNNGV. The CDR3 region is CASSLGTGRATNEKLFF. CDR3 sequence (DNA): TGTGCCAGCAGCTTAGGCACAGGAAGGGCAACTAATGAAAAACTGTTTTTT.

This chain joins TRBV7-9 and TRBJ1-1; 7 bases map to TRBD1. CDR3 length: 13 residues. Germline V gene data show CDR1 as SEHNR and CDR2 as FQNEAQ (reference sequence). J was trimmed by 6 bases and V by 5 bases; bases with no gene match: 6. The CDR3 spells CASSRGRGAEAFF. CDR3 DNA sequence: TGTGCCAGCAGCAGGGGGCGCGGGGCTGAAGCTTTCTTT.

J is TRBJ1-2 and V is TRBV6-5; D gene uncertain. Germline loops: CDR1 MNHEY, CDR2 SVGAGI. The CDR3 is 15 residues long. V lost 2 bases to trimming and J lost 4 bases, with 14 bases between them. The CDR3 nucleotides read TGTGCCAGCAGTTACGAACCAGGCCGTTCCTATGGCTACACCTTC. It codes for CASSYEPGRSYGYTF.

The chain has TRBV6-8 and TRBJ2-3, with a possible D match to TRBD2 (6 bases). The CDR3 consists of 13 residues. CDR1 is MNHGY and CDR2 is SAAAGT in the germline V gene. V lost 11 bases, J lost 5 bases, and 17 bases lay in between. The CDR3 DNA is TGTGCCGTCCGCCCGGGGGAGGAAGATACGCAGTATTTT. It yields the protein CAVRPGEEDTQYF.

The chain has TRBV11-2 and TRBJ2-5; a weak D match, TRBD2 (7 bases). This CDR3 has 15 amino acids. Germline values: CDR1 SGHAT, CDR2 FQNNGV. V was trimmed by 8 bases and J by 5 bases, leaving 21 bases between them. The CDR3 loop reads CASSLGRGPRETQYF. The CDR3 region has the DNA TGTGCCAGCTCCTTAGGGCGGGGGCCGCGGGAGACCCAGTACTTC.

This rearrangement joins TRBV6-1 to TRBJ1-1; D perhaps matches TRBD1 (5 bases). In germline, CDR1 is MNHNS, CDR2 SASEGT. The CDR3 runs to 13 residues. Trimming cost V 7 bases and J 1 base, with 10 bases left between them. This CDR3 is CASIRGSNTEAFF. The CDR3 DNA is TGTGCCAGCATTCGGGGGTCGAACACTGAAGCTTTCTTT.

This chain links TRBV23-1 with TRBJ1-1, with a possible D match to TRBD1 (6 bases). Being an ORF, TRBV23-1 has a function that is uncertain. This CDR3 is built from 16 residues. The V end lost 0 bases, the J end lost 1 base, and 12 bases lay between the germline ends. The CDR3 protein is CASSQSSDSQNTEAFF. In DNA, the CDR3 is TGCGCCAGCAGTCAATCCTCGGACAGTCAGAACACTGAAGCTTTCTTT.

This sequence joins TRBV5-1 and TRBJ2-1, with 9 bases matching TRBD1. J gave up 7 bases and V 7 bases, and 12 bases lay outside the gene matches. This CDR3 spans 15 amino acids. CDR1 SGHRS and CDR2 YFSETQ come from the germline V gene. CDR3: CASFPDHRGPNEQFF. CDR3 nucleotides: TGCGCCAGCTTCCCCGATCACAGGGGGCCAAATGAGCAGTTCTTC.

This chain links TRBV6-4 with TRBJ2-2; D perhaps matches TRBD1 (5 bases). The CDR3 loop spans 13 amino acids. CDR1 is MRHNA, CDR2 SNTAGT, per germline. V gave up 6 bases and J gave up 7 bases, with 12 bases separating them. In nucleotides, the CDR3 is TGTGCCAGCAGCCAGGGTCCTTACGGGGAGCTGTTTTTT. Protein sequence: CASSQGPYGELFF.

The V gene is TRBV7-2, the J gene TRBJ2-2; D is possibly TRBD1 (5 bases). CDR3 length: 16 amino acids. Germline loops: CDR1 SGHTA, CDR2 FQGNSA. Trimming took off 3 bases at V and 1 base at J, with 12 bases between the two ends. The CDR3 nucleotides are TGTGCCAGCAGCTTGAGGCGACAGTTGAACACCGGGGAGCTGTTTTTT. Translating it yields CASSLRRQLNTGELFF.

The chain combines TRBV6-5 with TRBJ1-2; D call uncertain. This CDR3 spans 11 amino acids. V gave up 8 bases and J gave up 4 bases, with 8 bases separating them. Germline loops: CDR1 MNHEY, CDR2 SVGAGI. The CDR3 protein is CASYNSYGYTF. The DNA of the CDR3 is TGTGCCAGCTATAACAGCTATGGCTACACCTTC.

This chain joins TRBV20-1 and TRBJ1-4; D is unclear. The CDR3 sequence is 10 residues long. Germline V gene data show CDR1 as DFQATT and CDR2 as SNEGSKA (reference sequence). Deletions cut 3 bases from V and 8 bases from J, with 4 bases between. The chain's CDR3 is CSASQEKLFF. As DNA, the CDR3 is TGCAGTGCTAGCCAGGAAAAACTGTTTTTT.

In DNA, the CDR3 is TGTGCCAGCAGGGGACAGGGGGCCCACGAGCAGTACTTC. As protein: CASRGQGAHEQYF. The chain couples TRBV27 to TRBJ2-7; the match to TRBD1 covers 12 bases. J gave up 5 bases and V 6 bases, and 2 bases lay outside the gene matches. Germline loops: CDR1 MNHEY, CDR2 SMNVEV (reference sequence). The CDR3 consists of 13 residues.

V and J are TRBV11-2 and TRBJ1-4; a possible D gene is TRBD1 (6 bases). Trimming removed 4 bases at V and 2 bases at J, with 14 bases between. Germline values: CDR1 SGHAT, CDR2 FQNNGV. The CDR3 extends over 16 amino acids. CDR3 sequence (DNA): TGTGCCAGCAGCTCTTACAGGGTTAGCACTAATGAAAAACTGTTTTTT. Its translation: CASSSYRVSTNEKLFF.

The chain joins TRBV9 to TRBJ2-3; 9 bases agree with TRBD2. The CDR3 covers 16 residues. V trimming: 0 bases; J trimming: 5 bases; junction bases outside the gene matches: 7. In germline, CDR1 is SGDLS, CDR2 YYNGEE. The CDR3 protein is CASSVGGGGAGDTQYF. The CDR3 region has the DNA TGTGCCAGCAGCGTAGGAGGCGGGGGGGCCGGAGATACGCAGTATTTT.

The gene calls are TRBV5-1 and TRBJ1-1; D is perhaps TRBD1 (5 bases). The CDR3 totals 12 residues. The germline V and J ends were trimmed by 0 bases and 7 bases, with 7 bases remaining between them. The germline gives CDR1 SGHRS, CDR2 YFSETQ. The CDR3 is CASSLDTGEAFF. CDR3 in DNA: TGCGCCAGCAGCTTGGATACAGGTGAAGCTTTCTTT.

The V gene is TRBV19, the J gene TRBJ2-5, with a possible D match to TRBD1 (6 bases). The CDR3 is 14 amino acids. Germline V gene sequence: CDR1 LNHDA, CDR2 SQIVND (reference sequence). Trimming shortened V by 4 bases and J by 5 bases, and 14 bases separated the two germline ends. For the CDR3, the DNA is TGTGCCAGTAGTACCCGCCAGGGGTCGGAGACCCAGTACTTC. Translated: CASSTRQGSETQYF.

The rearrangement uses TRBV2 and TRBJ2-5; TRBD1 matches 7 bases. The J call may be in error: the DNA end matches TRBJ2-7 better. Germline V gives CDR1 SNHLY, CDR2 FYNNEI. This CDR3 has 12 residues. This chain's CDR3 is CASRDRSYEQYF. In nucleotides, the CDR3 is TGTGCCAGCAGGGACAGGTCCTACGAGCAGTACTTC.

V usage is TRBV6-4 and J usage is TRBJ2-7, with D perhaps matching TRBD1 (6 bases). V lost 7 bases, J lost 4 bases, and 23 bases lay in between. Germline lookup yields CDR1 MRHNA and CDR2 SNTAGT. This CDR3 spans 16 amino acids. In DNA form, the CDR3 reads TGTGCCAGCAATTCCCGGGACATTCTAAATGTTTACGAGCAGTACTTC. Its translation: CASNSRDILNVYEQYF.

The V call is TRBV7-2, the J call TRBJ2-2; D unresolved. The CDR3 length is 15 residues. The germline CDR1 and CDR2 sequences are SGHTA and FQGNSA. V gave up 4 bases and J gave up 5 bases, with 14 bases separating them. CDR3 in amino acids: CASSSQHQATGELFF. The CDR3 DNA reads TGTGCCAGCAGCTCCCAGCACCAGGCAACCGGGGAGCTGTTTTTT.

The V call is TRBV9, the J call TRBJ2-3; tentatively, D is TRBD1 (6 bases). Trimming removed 4 bases from V and 1 base from J, with 13 bases in between. Germline V gives CDR1 SGDLS, CDR2 YYNGEE. CDR3 length: 15 residues. CDR3 DNA: TGTGCCAGCAGCCTCCCAAGACAGGGCACAGATACGCAGTATTTT. This gives the protein CASSLPRQGTDTQYF.

V is TRBV7-2 and J is TRBJ1-5; TRBD1 might be the D (6 bases). The CDR3 consists of 16 residues. V was shortened by 8 bases and J by 3 bases, with 20 bases between the two germline ends. The germline V gene encodes CDR1 SGHTA and CDR2 FQGNSA. The CDR3, as DNA: TGTGCCAGCGGTTCCGCAGGGGTGGTTGACAATCAGCCCCAGCATTTT. Residues: CASGSAGVVDNQPQHF.

The chain is built from TRBV9 and TRBJ1-1, with D uncertain. Trimming removed 4 bases at V and 1 base at J, with 23 bases between. CDR3 size: 18 residues. CDR1 is SGDLS and CDR2 is YYNGEE in the germline V gene. CDR3 sequence reads: CASSPKLQTKLENTEAFF. For the CDR3, the DNA is TGTGCCAGCAGCCCCAAACTCCAGACTAAGCTGGAGAACACTGAAGCTTTCTTT.

A word on this clone: This sample includes further DNA sequences coding for the same CDR3. The rearrangement joins TRBV5-1 to TRBJ1-6, with 8 nucleotides matching TRBD1. The germline V gene has CDR1 SGHRS and CDR2 YFSETQ. Losses at the gene ends were 4 bases for V and 8 bases for J; bases not matched to a gene: 8. CDR3 size: 15 residues. CDR3 DNA: TGCGCCAGCAGCCCTCGGACAGGGCTGGATTCACCCCTCCACTTT. Its protein product is CASSPRTGLDSPLHF.

The chain links TRBV2 to TRBJ2-7; 8 positions match TRBD1. The V and J ends lost 7 bases and 0 bases, in that order; junction bases with no gene match: 5. CDR3 length: 14 amino acids. CDR1 SNHLY and CDR2 FYNNEI come from the germline V gene. The CDR3 sequence: CASKRTGSSYEQYF. CDR3 in DNA: TGTGCCAGCAAGAGGACAGGGAGCTCCTACGAGCAGTACTTC.

V gene TRBV5-6 combines with J gene TRBJ2-7, with D possibly matching TRBD2 (7 bases). CDR1 SGHDT and CDR2 YYEEEE come from the germline V gene. The CDR3 has 15 amino acids. Between the trimmed V and J ends, which lost 2 bases and 4 bases, there was a span of 16 bases. The DNA for the CDR3 is TGTGCCAGCAGCTTTAGGGGGGGGGTTACTTACGAGCAGTACTTC. Translation: CASSFRGGVTYEQYF.

This chain links TRBV6-5 with TRBJ2-5; 7 bases fit TRBD1. This CDR3 is 13 amino acids long. Germline CDR1 MNHEY, CDR2 SVGAGI. Germline trimming cut 6 bases from V and 4 bases from J; bases unmatched to any gene: 5. This CDR3 is CASRRNRGETQYF. The CDR3, as DNA: TGTGCCAGCAGACGCAACAGGGGAGAGACCCAGTACTTC.

The rearrangement joins TRBV19 to TRBJ2-5; TRBD1 might be the D (5 bases). The germline V and J ends were trimmed by 1 base and 4 bases, with 13 bases remaining between them. The germline CDR1 and CDR2 sequences are LNHDA and SQIVND (reference sequence). The CDR3 is 15 amino acids. The CDR3 loop reads CASSIGFVGAETQYF. The CDR3, as DNA: TGTGCCAGTAGTATAGGGTTTGTAGGGGCAGAGACCCAGTACTTC.

This chain connects TRBV7-2 to TRBJ1-1; possibly TRBD1 for D (5 bases). From germline, CDR1 is SGHTA and CDR2 FQGNSA. The CDR3 consists of 15 residues. V was trimmed by 2 bases and J by 4 bases, leaving 14 bases between them. Here the CDR3 reads CASSLFGGDSTEAFF. The CDR3 DNA sequence: TGTGCCAGCAGCTTATTTGGGGGGGATTCCACTGAAGCTTTCTTT.